Listed below are T cell receptor beta chains from one sample, sequenced in a study of shared clonotypes between healthy human individuals. TCRdb's copy holds only in-frame clones and misses some; the assay was immunoSEQ multiplex PCR. The sample contains about 1 million clones, approximately 76% of which appear only once. The sequencing input was memory CD4+ T cells sorted from blood. The receptors shown here come from a man aged 18 to 35 in good health. Both conserved end residues are part of each CDR3. Each record gives: J gene, V gene, clone size, D gene, CDR3 protein, CDR3 DNA. The D gene is left open where the match is weak. Clone size is shown for a subset of rows, as once, few, many or a class of expanded clone.

TRBJ2-7 TRBV11-2 - TRBD2 CASSSSTSGSYEQYF TGTGCCAGCAGCTCCTCGACTAGCGGGAGCTACGAGCAGTACTTC
TRBJ2-1 TRBV5-1 - - CASSLEASSYNEQFF TGCGCCAGCAGCTTGGAAGCGAGCTCCTACAATGAGCAGTTCTTC
TRBJ2-7 TRBV28 once - CASSFQGGRVYEQYF TGTGCCAGCAGTTTTCAGGGGGGGCGGGTTTACGAGCAGTACTTC
TRBJ1-6 TRBV2 many TRBD1 CASSSTGQGPNSPLHF TGTGCCAGCAGCTCGACCGGACAGGGACCGAATTCACCCCTCCACTTT
TRBJ2-5 TRBV5-1 - TRBD2 CASSRAGEETQYF TGCGCCAGCAGCCGGGCGGGAGAAGAGACCCAGTACTTC
TRBJ1-2 TRBV6-1 - - CASSRSGDYGYTF TGTGCCAGCAGTAGAAGCGGGGATTATGGCTACACCTTC
TRBJ1-2 TRBV10-2 - - CASSRDDYGYTF TGCGCCAGCAGTCGAGATGACTATGGCTACACCTTC
TRBJ2-5 TRBV20-1 - TRBD1 CSADRGETQYF TGCAGTGCTGACAGGGGAGAGACCCAGTACTTC
TRBJ1-2 TRBV6-5 few TRBD1 CASSGGQNYGYTF TGTGCCAGCAGTGGGGGACAGAACTATGGCTACACCTTC
TRBJ2-7 TRBV18 - TRBD1 CASSPGGQNLHEQYF TGTGCCAGCTCACCAGGGGGACAGAACTTACACGAGCAGTACTTC
TRBJ2-3 TRBV5-8 once TRBD1 CASDRGLTDTQYF TGTGCCAGCGACAGGGGGCTCACAGATACGCAGTATTTT